Each of the 6 T cell receptor beta chains below was sequenced from the same sample in a study of CD8+ T cells in alopecia areata. The authors extracted RNA and reverse transcribed it into cDNA as the sequencing template. Only in-frame clones appear in the TCRdb table, and some are missing; sequencing was by immunoSEQ multiplex PCR. The table includes about 190,000 clones, 50% to 75% detected once. The sequencing used CD4+ T cells sorted from blood, collected at week 0. These receptors originate from a human donor with alopecia areata.

This clone was detected only a few times. The chain has TRBV6-4 and TRBJ2-1; D gene uncertain. Trimming cost V 3 bases and J 14 bases, with 17 bases left between them. The CDR3 length is 13 residues. The germline gives CDR1 MRHNA, CDR2 SNTAGT. CDR3 amino acids: CASSELPHLGKFF. The CDR3 coding sequence is TGTGCCAGCAGTGAGCTCCCTCATTTAGGGAAGTTCTTC.

For the CDR3, the DNA is TGCAGCGTCTATAACGTTGGGAGCACTGAAGCTTTCTTT. Residues: CSVYNVGSTEAFF. The chain recombines TRBV29-1 with TRBJ1-1, with D unclear. Germline lookup yields CDR1 SQVTM and CDR2 ANQGSEA. V shed 6 bases and J shed 4 bases, with 15 bases lying between them. This CDR3 contains 13 residues.

The rearrangement links TRBV25-1 to TRBJ1-1; D is unclear. Germline CDR1 is MGHDK and CDR2 is SYGVNS. The CDR3 length is 12 residues. V was trimmed by 11 bases and J by 1 base, leaving 11 bases between them. Here the CDR3 DNA reads TGTGCCTCCCTTGGTGGGAACACTGAAGCTTTCTTT. Amino acid sequence: CASLGGNTEAFF.

This chain uses TRBV10-3 with TRBJ2-3; D remains ambiguous. The CDR3 is made up of 14 amino acids. Trimming shortened V by 7 bases and J by 3 bases, and 14 bases separated the two germline ends. Per germline, CDR1 ENHRY and CDR2 SYGVKD. CDR3: CAITGRGGTDTQYF. In DNA, the CDR3 is TGTGCCATCACCGGCAGAGGCGGAACAGATACGCAGTATTTT.

The gene calls are TRBV15 and TRBJ2-7, with D perhaps matching TRBD2 (6 bases). The germline gives CDR1 LNHNV, CDR2 YYDKDF (reference sequence). The CDR3 length is 15 residues. V lost 5 bases and J 0 bases, leaving 14 bases between the germline ends. The CDR3 region is CATSRGGIGSYEQYF. In DNA, the CDR3 is TGTGCCACCAGCCGTGGGGGGATCGGCTCCTACGAGCAGTACTTC.

The chain uses TRBV29-1 and TRBJ1-2; a weak D match, TRBD1 (6 bases). Germline V gives CDR1 SQVTM, CDR2 ANQGSEA. The CDR3 totals 13 residues. The CDR3 loop reads CSGGGGKQRGYTF. The CDR3 region has the DNA TGCAGTGGTGGAGGGGGTAAACAGCGGGGCTACACCTTC.